This is a list of T cell receptor beta chains from one sample in a study of neurological immune-mediated disorders. TCRdb re-called the 5' RACE reads with MiXCR, one entry per CDR3 protein. This table holds 50,000 to 55,000 distinct CDR3 sequences, about 4.1% found once. The material sequenced was PBMCs. Every receptor here comes from a man aged 55 to 70 with multiple sclerosis. CDR3s leave out the opening cysteine and the closing phenylalanine or tryptophan.

length,V,J,CDR3
14,TRBV19,TRBJ2-6,ASLQGVSSGANVLT
12,TRBV29-1,TRBJ2-2,SVPLAGASGELF
10,TRBV5-1,TRBJ2-7,ASRRDSDEQY
11,TRBV29-1,TRBJ1-1,SVTGLGSTEAF
9,TRBV5-1,TRBJ2-7,ASGESYEQY
11,TRBV20-1,TRBJ1-2,SAPGEGGYGYT
11,TRBV29-1,TRBJ2-6,SVDSSGANVLT
15,TRBV20-1,TRBJ2-2,SAHGTLKIGNTGELF
12,TRBV7-9,TRBJ2-7,ASSFWDSSYEQY
9,TRBV7-2,TRBJ2-1,ASSPKREQF
16,TRBV5-1,TRBJ2-7,ASSLAGLAGGLQGEQY
14,TRBV20-1,TRBJ2-7,SATQRGRLIYYEQY
9,TRBV2,TRBJ2-1,ASTQGQDQF
13,TRBV24-1,TRBJ1-2,ATSDSRQRTSGYT
11,TRBV20-1,TRBJ2-1,SARASSSREQF
9,TRBV5-1,TRBJ2-2,ASMGDRELF
11,TRBV5-1,TRBJ1-2,ASTTGGNYGYT
12,TRBV6-5,TRBJ1-1,ASSYGDRGTEAF
12,TRBV20-1,TRBJ1-5,SASRGQGGQPQH
14,TRBV6-1,TRBJ2-1,ASTAVDGTGNNEQF
14,TRBV7-2,TRBJ2-1,ASKEYLLAGGEEQF
12,TRBV20-1,TRBJ2-1,SARARTSGDEQF
12,TRBV10-3,TRBJ1-1,AISAGTMNTEAF
15,TRBV10-3,TRBJ2-6,AISRDKGISGANVLT
13,TRBV5-1,TRBJ2-1,ASSSGTSVYNEQF
12,TRBV24-1,TRBJ1-2,ATSAPQIFYGYT
14,TRBV18,TRBJ1-5,ASSPEGVYSNQPQH
13,TRBV27,TRBJ1-6,ASSPIPRAYSPLH
11,TRBV20-1,TRBJ2-5,SAMGPPRETQY
11,TRBV20-1,TRBJ1-2,SAPRDRVYGYT
13,TRBV6-5,TRBJ2-1,ATTMTGSSYNEQF
9,TRBV20-1,TRBJ2-5,SVGRVETQY
11,TRBV20-1,TRBJ2-3,SALLAGEDTQY
14,TRBV9,TRBJ2-1,ASSVKGPGNYNEQF
13,TRBV5-1,TRBJ1-2,ASSPTGNPLDGYT
13,TRBV7-9,TRBJ2-6,ASSGARSGANVLT
9,TRBV20-1,TRBJ2-7,SAATGKGQY
14,TRBV7-3,TRBJ2-5,ASSLRRDSYQETQY
13,TRBV20-1,TRBJ2-1,SARVRTSGYNEQF
10,TRBV29-1,TRBJ1-2,SVEDNNYGYT
11,TRBV20-1,TRBJ1-5,SAPDPAGKTQN
13,TRBV7-3,TRBJ2-3,ASSPTSGGFGTQY
15,TRBV20-1,TRBJ2-3,SAIGLAGGSGTDTQY
13,TRBV12-3/TRBV12-4,TRBJ2-6,ASTYRASGANVLT
11,TRBV20-1,TRBJ1-5,SAAQGGNQPQH
9,TRBV30,TRBJ2-1,AWARNSEQF